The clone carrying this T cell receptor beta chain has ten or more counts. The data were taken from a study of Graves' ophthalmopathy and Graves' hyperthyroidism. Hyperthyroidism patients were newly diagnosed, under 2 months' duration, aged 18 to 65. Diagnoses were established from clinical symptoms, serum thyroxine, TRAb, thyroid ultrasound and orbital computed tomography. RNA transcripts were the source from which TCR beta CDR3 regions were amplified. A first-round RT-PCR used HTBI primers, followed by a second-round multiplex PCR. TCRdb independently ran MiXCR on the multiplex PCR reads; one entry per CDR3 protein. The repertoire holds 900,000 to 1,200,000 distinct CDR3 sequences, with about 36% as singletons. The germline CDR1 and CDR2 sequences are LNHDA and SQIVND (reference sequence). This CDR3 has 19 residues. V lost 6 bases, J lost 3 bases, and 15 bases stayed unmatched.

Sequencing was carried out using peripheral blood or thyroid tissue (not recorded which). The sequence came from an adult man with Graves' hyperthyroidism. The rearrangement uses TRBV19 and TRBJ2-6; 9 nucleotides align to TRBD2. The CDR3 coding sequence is TGTGCCAGTAGCTTCAAACTAGCGGGTAGTGCTAGTGGGGCCAACGTCCTGACTTTC. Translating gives CASSFKLAGSASGANVLTF. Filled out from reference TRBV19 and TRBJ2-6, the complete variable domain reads DGGITQSPKYLFRKEGQNVTLSCEQNLNHDAMYWYRQDPGQGLRLIYYSQIVNDFQKGDIAEGYSVSREKKESFPLTVTSAQKNPTAFYLCASSFKLAGSASGANVLTFGAGSRLTVL.